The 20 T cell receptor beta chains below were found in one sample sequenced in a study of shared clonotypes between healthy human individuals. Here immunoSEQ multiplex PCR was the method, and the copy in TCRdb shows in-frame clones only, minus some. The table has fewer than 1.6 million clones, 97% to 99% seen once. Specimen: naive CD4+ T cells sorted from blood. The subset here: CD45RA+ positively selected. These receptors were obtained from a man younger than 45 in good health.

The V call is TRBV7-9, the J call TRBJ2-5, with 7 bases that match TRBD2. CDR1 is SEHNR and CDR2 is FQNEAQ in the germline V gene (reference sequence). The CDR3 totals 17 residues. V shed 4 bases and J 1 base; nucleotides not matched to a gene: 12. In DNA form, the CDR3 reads TGTGCCAGCAGCTGGCAGGGTTCGGGACTACTCCAAGAGACCCAGTACTTC. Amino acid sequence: CASSWQGSGLLQETQYF.

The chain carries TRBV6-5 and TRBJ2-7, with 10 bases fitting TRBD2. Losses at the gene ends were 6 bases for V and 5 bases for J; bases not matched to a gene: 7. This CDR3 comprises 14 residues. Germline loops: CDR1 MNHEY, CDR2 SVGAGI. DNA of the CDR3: TGTGCCAGCAGGGCTAGCGGGAGATTCCACGAGCAGTACTTC. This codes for CASRASGRFHEQYF.

The DNA for the CDR3 is TGCGCCAGCAGCTTAAGTTTAGGTGAAAAACTGTTTTTT. Residues: CASSLSLGEKLFF. The V call is TRBV5-1, the J call TRBJ1-4; D unclear. Trimming shortened V by 2 bases and J by 7 bases, and 9 bases separated the two germline ends. In germline, CDR1 is SGHRS, CDR2 YFSETQ. The CDR3 has 13 amino acids.

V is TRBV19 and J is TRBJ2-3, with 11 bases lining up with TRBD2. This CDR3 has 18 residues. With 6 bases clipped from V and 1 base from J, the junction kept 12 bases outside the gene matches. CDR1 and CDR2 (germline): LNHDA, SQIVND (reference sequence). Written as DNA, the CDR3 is TGTGCCAGTAGCATATTGGGGATGGGACTAGCGGGCACAGATACGCAGTATTTT. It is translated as CASSILGMGLAGTDTQYF.

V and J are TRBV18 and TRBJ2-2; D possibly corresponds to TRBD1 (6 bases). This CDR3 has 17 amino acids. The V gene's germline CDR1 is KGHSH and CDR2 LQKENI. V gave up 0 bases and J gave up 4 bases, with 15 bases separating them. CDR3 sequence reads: CASSPPRTGFPTGELFF. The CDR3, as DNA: TGTGCCAGCTCACCACCGCGAACAGGGTTCCCCACCGGGGAGCTGTTTTTT.

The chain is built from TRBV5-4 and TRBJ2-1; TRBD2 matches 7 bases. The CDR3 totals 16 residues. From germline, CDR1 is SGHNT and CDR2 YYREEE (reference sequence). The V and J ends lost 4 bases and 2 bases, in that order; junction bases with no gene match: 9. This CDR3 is CASSLEGGSTYNEQFF. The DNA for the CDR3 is TGTGCCAGCAGCCTGGAGGGCGGGAGCACCTACAATGAGCAGTTCTTC.

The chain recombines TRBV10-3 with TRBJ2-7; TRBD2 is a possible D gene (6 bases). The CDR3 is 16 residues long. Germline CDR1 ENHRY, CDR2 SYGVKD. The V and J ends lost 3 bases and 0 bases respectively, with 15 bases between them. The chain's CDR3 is CAISDLGTSRSYEQYF. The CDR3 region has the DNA TGTGCCATCAGTGATTTAGGAACTAGCCGCTCCTACGAGCAGTACTTC.

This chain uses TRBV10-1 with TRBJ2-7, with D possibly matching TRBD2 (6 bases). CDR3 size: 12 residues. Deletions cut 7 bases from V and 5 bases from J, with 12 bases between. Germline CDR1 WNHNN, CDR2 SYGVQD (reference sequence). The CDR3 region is CASKEGPDEQYF. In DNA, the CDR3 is TGCGCCAGCAAGGAGGGTCCCGACGAGCAGTACTTC.

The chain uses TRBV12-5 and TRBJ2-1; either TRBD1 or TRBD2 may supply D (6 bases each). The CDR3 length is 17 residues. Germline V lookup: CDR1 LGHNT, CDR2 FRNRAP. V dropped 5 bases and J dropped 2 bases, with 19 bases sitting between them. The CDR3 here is CASGTQGGIGTYNEQFF. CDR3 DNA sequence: TGTGCTAGTGGTACCCAAGGGGGGATCGGAACCTACAATGAGCAGTTCTTC.

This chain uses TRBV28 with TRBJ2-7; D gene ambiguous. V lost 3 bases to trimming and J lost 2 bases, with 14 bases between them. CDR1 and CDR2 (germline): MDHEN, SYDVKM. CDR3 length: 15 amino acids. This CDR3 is CASSLSLGGTYEQYF. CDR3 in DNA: TGTGCCAGCAGTTTGTCTTTGGGCGGCACCTACGAGCAGTACTTC.

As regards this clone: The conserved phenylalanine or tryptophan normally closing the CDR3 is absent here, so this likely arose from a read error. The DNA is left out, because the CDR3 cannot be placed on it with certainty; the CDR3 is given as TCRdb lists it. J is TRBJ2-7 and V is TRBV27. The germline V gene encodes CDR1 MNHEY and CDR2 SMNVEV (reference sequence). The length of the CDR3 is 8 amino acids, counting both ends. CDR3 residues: CASPTRGP.

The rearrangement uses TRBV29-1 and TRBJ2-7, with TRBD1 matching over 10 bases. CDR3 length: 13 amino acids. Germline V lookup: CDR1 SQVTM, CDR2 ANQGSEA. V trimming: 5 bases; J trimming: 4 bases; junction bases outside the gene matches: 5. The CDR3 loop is CSVYGGQGYEQYF. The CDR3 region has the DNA TGCAGCGTTTACGGGGGACAGGGGTACGAGCAGTACTTC.

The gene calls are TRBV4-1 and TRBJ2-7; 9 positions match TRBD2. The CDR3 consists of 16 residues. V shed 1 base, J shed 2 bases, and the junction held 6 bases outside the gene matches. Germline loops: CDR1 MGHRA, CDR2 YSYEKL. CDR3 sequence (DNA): TGCGCCAGCAGCCAAGTGGTAGCGGGAGCCCCCTACGAGCAGTACTTC. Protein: CASSQVVAGAPYEQYF.

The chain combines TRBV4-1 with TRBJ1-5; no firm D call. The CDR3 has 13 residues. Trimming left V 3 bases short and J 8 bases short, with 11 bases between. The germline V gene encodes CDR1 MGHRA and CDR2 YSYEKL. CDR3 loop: CASSQGLGEPQHF. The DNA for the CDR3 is TGCGCCAGCAGCCAGGGCCTAGGTGAGCCCCAGCATTTT.

CDR3: CATSSKGRGLNQPQHF. DNA for the CDR3: TGTGCCACCAGCAGTAAGGGCAGGGGGCTGAATCAGCCCCAGCATTTT. The rearrangement links TRBV15 to TRBJ1-5; 8 positions match TRBD1. V was pared by 3 bases and J by 4 bases, with 8 bases of the junction left unmatched. Germline values: CDR1 LNHNV, CDR2 YYDKDF (reference sequence). The CDR3 runs 16 residues. The entire variable domain, with the rest obtained from reference TRBV15 and TRBJ1-5, is as follows: DAMVIQNPRYQVTQFGKPVTLSCSQTLNHNVMYWYQQKSSQAPKLLFHYYDKDFNNEADTPDNFQSRRPNTSFCFLDIRSPGLGDTAMYLCATSSKGRGLNQPQHFGDGTRLSIL.

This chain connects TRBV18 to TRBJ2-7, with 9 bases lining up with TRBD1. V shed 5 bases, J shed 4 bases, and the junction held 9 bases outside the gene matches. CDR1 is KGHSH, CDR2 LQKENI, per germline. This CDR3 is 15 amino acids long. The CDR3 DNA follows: TGTGCCAGCTCAAGGGGGACAGGGATGTCATACGAGCAGTACTTC. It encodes CASSRGTGMSYEQYF. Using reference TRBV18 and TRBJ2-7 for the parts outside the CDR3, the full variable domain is NAGVMQNPRHLVRRRGQEARLRCSPMKGHSHVYWYRQLPEEGLKFMVYLQKENIIDESGMPKERFSAEFPKEGPSILRIQQVVRGDSAAYFCASSRGTGMSYEQYFGPGTRLTVT.

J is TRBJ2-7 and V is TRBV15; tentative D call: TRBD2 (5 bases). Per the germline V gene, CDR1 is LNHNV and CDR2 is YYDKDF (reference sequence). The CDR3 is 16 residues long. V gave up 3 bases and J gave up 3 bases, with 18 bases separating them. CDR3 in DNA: TGTGCCACCAGCAGCTACCCGACCGCGGGCATCTACGAGCAGTACTTC. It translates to CATSSYPTAGIYEQYF.

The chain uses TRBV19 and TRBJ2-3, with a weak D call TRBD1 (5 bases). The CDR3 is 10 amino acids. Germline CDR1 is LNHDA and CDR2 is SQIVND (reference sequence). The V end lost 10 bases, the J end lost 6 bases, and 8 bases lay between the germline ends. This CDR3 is CATGWDTQYF. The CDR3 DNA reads TGTGCCACAGGGTGGGATACGCAGTATTTT.

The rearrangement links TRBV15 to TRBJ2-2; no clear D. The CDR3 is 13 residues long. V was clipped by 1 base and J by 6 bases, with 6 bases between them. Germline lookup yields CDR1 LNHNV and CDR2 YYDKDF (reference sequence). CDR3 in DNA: TGTGCCACCAGCAGAGTTCATCCCGGGGAGCTGTTTTTT. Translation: CATSRVHPGELFF. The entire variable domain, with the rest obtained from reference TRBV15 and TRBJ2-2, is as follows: DAMVIQNPRYQVTQFGKPVTLSCSQTLNHNVMYWYQQKSSQAPKLLFHYYDKDFNNEADTPDNFQSRRPNTSFCFLDIRSPGLGDTAMYLCATSRVHPGELFFGEGSRLTVL.

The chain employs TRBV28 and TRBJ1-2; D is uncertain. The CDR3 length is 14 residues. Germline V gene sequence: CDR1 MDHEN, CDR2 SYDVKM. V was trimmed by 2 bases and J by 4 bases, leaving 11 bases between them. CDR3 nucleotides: TGTGCCAGCAGTTTACGCCATGTCGTCTATGGCTACACCTTC. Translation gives CASSLRHVVYGYTF.